A single TCR beta chain is shown here with its context. This specimen comes from a study of control samples from healthy donors and cancer patients. Method: immunoSEQ multiplex PCR; TCRdb's copy keeps in-frame clones and lacks some. Of more than 100,000 clones listed, around 89% were seen once; the top ten hold about a fifth. Unmatched junction bases numbered 16, after V lost 3 bases and J lost 8 bases. This CDR3 is built from 18 residues. CDR1 is ENHRY, CDR2 SYGVKD, per germline. Sequenced: PBMCs. The genes are TRBV10-3 and TRBJ2-2, with 9 nucleotides matching TRBD1. The clonotype was recovered from a man aged 60 to 69 with lung cancer. The CDR3 DNA reads TGTGCCATCAGTGACGATCAACAGGGGGCCCAGGGGGCTGGGGAGCTGTTTTTT. It encodes CAISDDQQGAQGAGELFF.